This T cell receptor beta chain was captured by sequencing in a study of T cell responses to AZD1222 COVID-19 vaccine. Germline V lookup: CDR1 SGHAT, CDR2 FQDESV (reference sequence). The CDR3 consists of 13 residues. V lost 3 bases to trimming and J lost 4 bases, with 7 bases between them. Clones were read by immunoSEQ multiplex PCR, and TCRdb kept only the in-frame ones, dropping some. This sample has 100,000 to 150,000 clones; approximately 91% occur once, and the top ten carry under 1.2%. This clone was seen just once. The antigen remains undetermined. Study-wide findings and caveats: In the spike-specific TCR repertoire, nearly half reportedly target unmutated variant regions. Only six individuals given AZD1222 were seropositive at baseline. The donor group comprised mostly white British people and more females; the analysis possibly underestimated clonal diversity. Vaccine-related CD4 TCRs covered spike, predominating at 160-218 and 743-854.

The material sequenced was peripheral blood, taken 28 days after the second AZD1222 dose. This clonotype originated in an adult who received the AZD1222 COVID-19 vaccine. V is TRBV11-1 and J is TRBJ1-3; D is possibly TRBD1 (5 bases). For the CDR3, the DNA is TGTGCCAGCAGCTTGGGACCGGGAAACACCATATATTTT. Protein product: CASSLGPGNTIYF.